The 8 T cell receptor beta chains listed next were all sequenced from one sample in a study of shared clonotypes between healthy human individuals. The data were produced by immunoSEQ multiplex PCR, yet TCRdb's version contains in-frame clones alone and is incomplete. Of approximately 1,000,000 clones in the sample, more than 75% were seen once. Sequenced material: memory CD4+ T cells from PBMCs. Subset here: CD45RA-negative fraction. These receptors were taken from a man younger than 30 in good health. Some clones in this sample may be carry-over from other donors' samples.

This chain links TRBV10-3 with TRBJ2-3; D possibly uses TRBD1 or TRBD2 (5 bases each). The CDR3 contains 15 residues. CDR1 is ENHRY and CDR2 is SYGVKD in the germline V gene. V was cut by 4 bases and J by 6 bases, with 17 bases left in between. The CDR3 DNA sequence: TGTGCCATCAGTGTTTTTACTAGTTGGGGGGATACGCAGTATTTT. It is translated as CAISVFTSWGDTQYF.

This CDR3 reads CASSLAGGTGYTF. In DNA, the CDR3 is TGTGCCAGCAGTTTGGCGGGCGGGACTGGCTACACCTTC. The chain employs TRBV27 and TRBJ1-2, with D possibly being TRBD1 (5 bases). Germline CDR1 reads MNHEY; CDR2 reads SMNVEV (reference sequence). This CDR3 has 13 amino acids. The V and J ends lost 3 bases and 7 bases respectively, with 12 bases between them.

The chain has TRBV5-4 and TRBJ1-2; D not certain. The CDR3 contains 16 residues. The germline CDR1 and CDR2 sequences are SGHNT and YYREEE (reference sequence). V lost 0 bases and J lost 4, with 16 bases in between. CDR3: CASSLGVSGVLYGYTF. CDR3 bases: TGTGCCAGCAGCTTGGGGGTTTCGGGAGTTCTCTATGGCTACACCTTC.

The chain combines TRBV2 with TRBJ1-3, with a tentative D call TRBD1 (6 bases). V lost 8 bases, J lost 0 bases, and 14 bases lay in between. Per germline, CDR1 SNHLY and CDR2 FYNNEI. The CDR3 covers 15 residues. This CDR3 reads CASSGSGASGNTIYF. CDR3 bases: TGTGCCAGCTCGGGGTCAGGGGCCTCTGGAAACACCATATATTTT.

This rearrangement joins TRBV5-1 to TRBJ2-3, with 9 bases identical to TRBD2. The junction had 4 bases not matched to a gene; V was cut back by 0 bases and J by 2 bases. Looked up from germline, CDR1 is SGHRS and CDR2 is YFSETQ. This CDR3 has 16 residues. CDR3 in DNA: TGCGCCAGCAGCTTGGGGGCTAGCGGGAACACAGATACGCAGTATTTT. Protein: CASSLGASGNTDTQYF.

The chain recombines TRBV28 with TRBJ1-2; D possibly corresponds to TRBD1 (5 bases). The V end lost 7 bases, the J end lost 2 bases, and 14 bases lay between the germline ends. Germline CDR1 and CDR2: MDHEN and SYDVKM. The CDR3 has 14 residues. Here the CDR3 reads CASNLQGPNYGYTF. CDR3 bases: TGTGCCAGCAATTTGCAGGGCCCGAACTATGGCTACACCTTC.

The chain carries TRBV5-6 and TRBJ2-5; D ambiguous. Germline V gene lookup returns CDR1 SGHDT and CDR2 YYEEEE. Between the trimmed V and J ends, which lost 4 bases and 3 bases, there was a span of 19 bases. CDR3 length: 16 amino acids. The CDR3: CASSQLGTTTEETQYF. CDR3 nucleotides: TGTGCCAGCAGCCAATTAGGAACTACTACAGAAGAGACCCAGTACTTC.

The CDR3 region is CASRKVPGTEAFF. The CDR3 region has the DNA TGCGCCAGCAGAAAGGTTCCGGGTACTGAAGCTTTCTTT. The chain links TRBV5-1 to TRBJ1-1; D call uncertain. V was trimmed by 5 bases and J by 5 bases, leaving 13 bases between them. The CDR3 has 13 amino acids. The germline V gene has CDR1 SGHRS and CDR2 YFSETQ. Looking up the rest from reference TRBV5-1 and TRBJ1-1 gives the full variable domain: KAGVTQTPRYLIKTRGQQVTLSCSPISGHRSVSWYQQTPGQGLQFLFEYFSETQRNKGNFPGRFSGRQFSNSRSEMNVSTLELGDSALYLCASRKVPGTEAFFGQGTRLTVV.